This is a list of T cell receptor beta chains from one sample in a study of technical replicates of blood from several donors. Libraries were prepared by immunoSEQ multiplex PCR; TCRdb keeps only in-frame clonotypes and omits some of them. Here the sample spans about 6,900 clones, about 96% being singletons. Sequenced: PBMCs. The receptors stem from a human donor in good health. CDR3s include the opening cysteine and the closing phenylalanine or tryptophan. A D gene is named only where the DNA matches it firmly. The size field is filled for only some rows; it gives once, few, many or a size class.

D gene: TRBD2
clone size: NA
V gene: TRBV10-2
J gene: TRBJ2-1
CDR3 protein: CASINSGIEQFF
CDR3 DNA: TGCGCCAGTATTAATAGCGGGATTGAGCAGTTCTTC

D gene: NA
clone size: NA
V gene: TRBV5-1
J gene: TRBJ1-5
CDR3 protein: CASSLGGGHNQPQHF
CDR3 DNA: TGCGCCAGCAGCTTGGGCGGCGGTCACAATCAGCCCCAGCATTTT

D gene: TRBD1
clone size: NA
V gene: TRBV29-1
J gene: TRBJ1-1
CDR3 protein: CSADRGSTEAFF
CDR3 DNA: TGCAGCGCCGACAGGGGTTCAACTGAAGCTTTCTTT

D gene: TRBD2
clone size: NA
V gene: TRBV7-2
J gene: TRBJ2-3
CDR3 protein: CASSLGLASYTQYF
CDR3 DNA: TGTGCCAGCAGCCTGGGACTAGCGTCTTATACGCAGTATTTT

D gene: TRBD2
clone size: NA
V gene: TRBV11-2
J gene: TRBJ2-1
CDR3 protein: CASSLEQSGGYNEQFF
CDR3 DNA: TGTGCCAGCAGCTTAGAACAGAGCGGGGGTTACAATGAGCAGTTCTTC

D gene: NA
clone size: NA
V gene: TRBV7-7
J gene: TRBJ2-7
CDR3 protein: CARHDSITYEQYF
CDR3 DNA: TGTGCCCGACACGACAGCATAACCTACGAGCAGTACTTC

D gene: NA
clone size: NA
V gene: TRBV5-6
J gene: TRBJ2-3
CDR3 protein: CASSFLGAGGTDTQYF
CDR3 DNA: TGTGCCAGCAGCTTCCTGGGGGCGGGAGGCACAGATACGCAGTATTTT

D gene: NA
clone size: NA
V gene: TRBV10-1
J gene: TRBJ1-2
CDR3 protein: CASSEDINYGYTF
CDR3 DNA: TGCGCCAGCAGTGAAGACATAAACTATGGCTACACCTTC

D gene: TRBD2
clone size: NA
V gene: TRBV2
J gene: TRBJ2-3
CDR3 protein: CASSFTSGRGGADTQYF
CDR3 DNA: TGTGCCAGCAGTTTCACTAGCGGGAGAGGGGGGGCAGATACGCAGTATTTT

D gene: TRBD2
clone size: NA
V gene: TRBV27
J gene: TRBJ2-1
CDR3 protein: CASGLSGSSYNEQFF
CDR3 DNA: TGTGCCAGCGGCCTTAGCGGGAGCTCCTACAATGAGCAGTTCTTC

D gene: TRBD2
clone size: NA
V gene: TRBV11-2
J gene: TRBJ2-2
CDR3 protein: CASSPPRLAENTGELFF
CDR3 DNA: TGTGCCAGCAGCCCACCTCGACTAGCGGAGAACACCGGGGAGCTGTTTTTT

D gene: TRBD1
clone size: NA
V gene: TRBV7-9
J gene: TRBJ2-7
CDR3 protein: CASSLAGTGVYEQYF
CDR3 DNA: TGTGCCAGCAGCTTAGCTGGGACAGGAGTTTACGAGCAGTACTTC

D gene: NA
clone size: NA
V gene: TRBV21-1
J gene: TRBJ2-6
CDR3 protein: CASTRDRGPGSGANVLTF
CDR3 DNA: TGTGCCAGCACCAGGGACAGGGGCCCCGGCTCTGGGGCCAACGTCCTGACTTTC

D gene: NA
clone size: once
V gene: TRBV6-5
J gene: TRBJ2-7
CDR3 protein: CASRELTGSYEQYF
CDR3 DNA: TGTGCCAGCAGAGAGTTGACAGGCTCCTACGAGCAGTACTTC

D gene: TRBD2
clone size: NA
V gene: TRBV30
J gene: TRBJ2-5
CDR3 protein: CARGTSGSESQYF
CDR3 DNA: TGTGCCCGAGGGACTAGCGGGAGTGAGTCCCAGTACTTC

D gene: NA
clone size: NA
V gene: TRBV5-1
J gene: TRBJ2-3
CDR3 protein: CASSLGRSSTDTQYF
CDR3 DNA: TGCGCCAGCAGCTTGGGGCGGAGTAGCACAGATACGCAGTATTTT

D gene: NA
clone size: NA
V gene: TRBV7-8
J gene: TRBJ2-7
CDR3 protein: CASSFGPSSYEQYF
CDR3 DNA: TGTGCCAGCAGCTTTGGTCCCAGCTCCTACGAGCAGTACTTC

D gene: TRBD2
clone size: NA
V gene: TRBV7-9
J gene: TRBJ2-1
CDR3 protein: CASSLYRTSGSSYNEQFF
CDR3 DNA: TGTGCCAGCAGCTTATATAGGACTAGCGGGAGCTCCTACAATGAGCAGTTCTTC

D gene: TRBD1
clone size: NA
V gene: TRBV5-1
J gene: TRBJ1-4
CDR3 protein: CASSLDRGLEKLFF
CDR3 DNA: TGCGCCAGCAGCCTGGACAGGGGGCTTGAAAAACTGTTTTTT

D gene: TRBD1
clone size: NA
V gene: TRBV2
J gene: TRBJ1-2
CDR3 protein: CASRGQTDNYGYTF
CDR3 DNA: TGTGCCAGCAGGGGACAGACCGATAACTATGGCTACACCTTC

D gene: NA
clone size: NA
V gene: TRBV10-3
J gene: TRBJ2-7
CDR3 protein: CAISDPNSDRFESEIF
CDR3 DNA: TGTGCCATCAGTGACCCCAACTCCGACAGGTTCGAGTCTGAAATCTTC

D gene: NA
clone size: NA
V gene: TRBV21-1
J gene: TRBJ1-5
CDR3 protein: CASSKDPVGVPVRKGNQPQHF
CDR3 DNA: TGTGCCAGCAGCAAAGACCCCGTCGGAGTTCCAGTCCGGAAAGGCAATCAGCCCCAGCATTTT

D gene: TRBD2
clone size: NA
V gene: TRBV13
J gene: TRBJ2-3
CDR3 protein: CASSLGQRGTQYF
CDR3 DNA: TGTGCCAGCAGCTTAGGCCAGCGGGGCACGCAGTATTTT

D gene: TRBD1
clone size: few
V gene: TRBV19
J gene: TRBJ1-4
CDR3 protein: CASSINGQGSIEKLFF
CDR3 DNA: TGTGCCAGTAGTATTAACGGACAGGGGAGCATCGAAAAACTGTTTTTT

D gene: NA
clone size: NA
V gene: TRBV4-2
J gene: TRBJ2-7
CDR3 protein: CASSQDPEYEQYF
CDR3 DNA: TGTGCCAGCAGCCAAGATCCCGAGTACGAGCAGTACTTC

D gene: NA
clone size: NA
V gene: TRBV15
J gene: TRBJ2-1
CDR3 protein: CATSKGSEEYNEQFF
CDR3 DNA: TGTGCCACCAGCAAGGGTAGCGAAGAGTACAATGAGCAGTTCTTC

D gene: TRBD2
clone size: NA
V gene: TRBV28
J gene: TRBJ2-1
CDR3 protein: CASSFPTSGTNNEQFF
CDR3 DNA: TGTGCCAGCAGTTTCCCTACTAGCGGGACGAACAATGAGCAGTTCTTC

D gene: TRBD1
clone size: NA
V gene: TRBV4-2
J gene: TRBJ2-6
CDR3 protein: CASSPESGTGSGANVLTF
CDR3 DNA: TGTGCCAGCAGCCCAGAATCAGGGACAGGCTCTGGGGCCAACGTCCTGACTTTC

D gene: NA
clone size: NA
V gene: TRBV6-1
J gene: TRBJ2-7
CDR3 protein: CASSETQHYEQYF
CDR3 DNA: TGTGCCAGCAGTGAAACACAGCACTACGAGCAGTACTTC

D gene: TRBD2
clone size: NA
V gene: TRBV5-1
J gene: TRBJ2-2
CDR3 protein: CASSLSSGNTGELFF
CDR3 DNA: TGCGCCAGCAGCTTGTCTAGCGGTAACACCGGGGAGCTGTTTTTT

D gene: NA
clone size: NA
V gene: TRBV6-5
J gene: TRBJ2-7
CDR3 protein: CASSTQRDGYEQYF
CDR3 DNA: TGTGCCAGCAGTACCCAGAGGGATGGCTACGAGCAGTACTTC

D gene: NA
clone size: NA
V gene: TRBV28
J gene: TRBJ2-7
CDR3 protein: CASSYPREVAAEQYF
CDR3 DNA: TGTGCCAGCAGTTACCCCCGTGAGGTTGCGGCCGAGCAGTACTTC

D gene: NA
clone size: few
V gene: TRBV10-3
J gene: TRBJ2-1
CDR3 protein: CAISDTEPSKNEQFF
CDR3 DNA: TGTGCCATCAGTGACACCGAGCCAAGTAAGAATGAGCAGTTCTTC

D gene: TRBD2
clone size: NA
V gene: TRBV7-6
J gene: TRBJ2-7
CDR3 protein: CASSPGLGAEQYF
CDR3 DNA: TGTGCCAGCAGCCCAGGACTAGGAGCGGAGCAGTACTTC

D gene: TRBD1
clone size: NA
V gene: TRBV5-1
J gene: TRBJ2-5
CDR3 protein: CASSFGLTGGVETQYF
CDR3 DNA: TGCGCCAGCAGCTTCGGACTGACAGGGGGCGTGGAGACCCAGTACTTC

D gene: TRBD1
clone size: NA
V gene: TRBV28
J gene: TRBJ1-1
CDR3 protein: CASSLLQGIGAFF
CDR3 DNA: TGTGCCAGCAGTTTACTACAGGGGATAGGAGCTTTCTTT

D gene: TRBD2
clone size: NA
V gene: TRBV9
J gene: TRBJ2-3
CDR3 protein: CASSVFAGVGTDTQYF
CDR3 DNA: TGTGCCAGCAGCGTGTTTGCGGGAGTTGGGACAGATACGCAGTATTTT

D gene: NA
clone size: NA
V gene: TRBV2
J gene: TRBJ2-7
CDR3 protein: CASSEIAEYYEQYF
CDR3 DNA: TGTGCCAGCAGTGAAATAGCGGAATACTACGAGCAGTACTTC

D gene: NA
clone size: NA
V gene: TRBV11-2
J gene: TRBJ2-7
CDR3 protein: CASSTGTPSYEQYF
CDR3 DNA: TGTGCCAGCAGCACCGGGACACCTTCCTACGAGCAGTACTTC

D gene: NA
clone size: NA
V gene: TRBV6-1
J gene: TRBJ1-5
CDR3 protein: CASSRGDGNQPQHF
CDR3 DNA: TGTGCCAGCAGCAGAGGTGATGGCAATCAGCCCCAGCATTTT

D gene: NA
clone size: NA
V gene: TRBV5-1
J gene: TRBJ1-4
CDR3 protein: CASSPGTGQSVNEKLFF
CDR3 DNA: TGCGCCAGCAGCCCCGGCACAGGACAGTCTGTAAATGAAAAACTGTTTTTT

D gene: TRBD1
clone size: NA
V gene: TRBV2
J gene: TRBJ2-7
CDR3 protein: CASRAGTGSYEQYF
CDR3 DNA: TGTGCCAGCAGAGCCGGGACAGGCTCCTACGAGCAGTACTTC

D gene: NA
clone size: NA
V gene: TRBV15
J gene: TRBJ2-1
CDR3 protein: CATSREAGGEQFF
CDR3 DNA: TGTGCCACCAGCAGAGAAGCGGGCGGTGAGCAGTTCTTC

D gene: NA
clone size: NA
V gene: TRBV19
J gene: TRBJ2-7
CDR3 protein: CASSIAGVPYF
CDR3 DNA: TGTGCCAGTAGTATAGCGGGAGTACCGTACTTC

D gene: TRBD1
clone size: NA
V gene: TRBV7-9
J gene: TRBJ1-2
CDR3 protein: CASSLSDRGVYGYTF
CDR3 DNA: TGTGCCAGCAGCCTATCGGACAGGGGCGTCTATGGCTACACCTTC